This T cell receptor (beta chain) originates from a study of T cells in tuberculosis (dated by TCRdb to the late 2010s). For the wider study: In the study, CD1B tetramers and high-throughput TCR immunosequencing were combined to characterize T cells specific for the mycobacterial lipid antigen glucose monomycolate (GMM). A South African clinical cohort compared IGRA-negative adolescents, IGRA-positive adolescents with latent tuberculosis and adults with active tuberculosis, around 10 per group. What the research found in general, with its limitations: Compared with IGRA-negative controls, TCR-alpha repertoires from active tuberculosis had smaller mean NN-distances to GMM-specific TCRs, which suggests clonal expansion of these TCRs. Smaller NN-distances were partly driven by shorter CDR3-alpha lengths in active tuberculosis patients, and statistical significance was not reached for the TCR-beta difference. Clinical samples were chosen by availability of cryopreserved specimens, and active tuberculosis cases were adults while controls were adolescents. A classifier using the diverse GMM-specific repertoire reached approximately 90% accuracy (AUROC 0.9 to 0.95), compared with more than 55% accuracy using GEM motif frequencies.

At study entry, a tuberculin skin test and the QuantiFERON-TB GOLD In-Tube IGRA were used to screen adolescents for latent tuberculosis infection. Immunosequencing of unsorted cryopreserved PBMC covered, on average, roughly 93,000 T cells per clinical donor. Eleven high schools in the Worcester region of the Western Cape, South Africa, served as enrollment sites for adolescents aged 12 to 18 years. Around ten M. tuberculosis-infected and around 10 uninfected adolescents were selected with matching for age and sex. Adolescent PBMC were isolated from freshly drawn heparinized blood by density centrifugation and cryopreserved. The CDR3 contains 16 residues, cysteine and phenylalanine counted. Just the 48-base CDR3 DNA is kept, in frame starting at base 1. Trimming removed 5 bases from V and 1 base from J, leaving 17 bases between the germline ends. From a lookup of the germline V gene, CDR1 and CDR2 are SGHAT and FQNNGV.

Note on this clone: What this receptor recognizes is not known. Base qualities are not recorded, but no much larger clone differs from it by a single base.

The immunoSEQ multiplex PCR assay was used to generate TCR libraries, with TCR-beta and/or TCR-alpha/delta assays applied to each sample. The Illumina high-throughput platform was used to sequence the amplified TCR libraries. The paper's processing steps were these. Clustering and dimensionality reduction relied on pairwise TCRdist distances among GMM-specific receptors from T cells that were either sorted ex vivo or expanded in vitro. Each clinical repertoire was assigned a mean NN-distance score, defined as the average TCRdist to the nearest 10% of tetramer-positive reference sequences. GEM TCR motif frequency was calculated as the fraction of unique TCRs that matched known GEM sequences in V/J usage and CDR3 length. Linear discriminant analysis with leave-one-out cross-validation, implemented in scikit-learn, was used to classify active tuberculosis. The source is immuneACCESS, and TCRdb retained only in-frame sequences with V and J called. Part of the clones is not carried over; for the studies checked, unresolved V genes explain less than half of this, and the remainder is unexplained. That table gives V, J and clone size, and the DNA gave D and trimming. The sample records tens of thousands of clones, about 95% of which are singletons. The ten largest clones take up 6% to 8% of the sample.

The receptor chain draws on TRBV11-2 and TRBJ1-1; the best D guess is TRBD1, with 5 bases matching. This receptor was taken from a donor aged 10-29 years with latent tuberculosis or without tuberculosis infection. Material for sequencing was PBMCs. The DNA is as follows: TGTGCCAGCAGCCCATTACCGGGACTCGGGAACACTGAAGCTTTCTTT. Translated, this is CASSPLPGLGNTEAFF.